The source of this T cell receptor (beta chain) is a study of patients and donors after allogeneic stem cell transplantation. The table lists this clonotype with a few counts. A single record per CDR3 protein comes from TCRdb applying MiXCR to the RT-PCR reads. The sample lists 150,000 to 200,000 distinct CDR3 sequences; approximately 22% were seen once. This CDR3 comprises 12 residues. Trimming shortened V by 4 bases and J by 0 bases, and 7 bases separated the two germline ends. Germline V CDR1 and CDR2: DFQATT, SNEGSKA (reference sequence). The chain uses TRBV20-1 and TRBJ2-7; D not certain. This TCR derives from a human donor who was either an allogeneic HSCT recipient or a stem cell or donor lymphocyte infusion donor (not recorded which). It is not recorded whose cells these are; they may come from a transplant donor. Sequenced input: blood, either unsorted or a sorted T cell fraction (not recorded which). CDR3 region: CSAKAYSYEQYF. The CDR3 nucleotides read TGCAGTGCTAAGGCCTACTCCTACGAGCAGTACTTC.